This TCR beta chain was obtained from a study of blood T cell repertoires in COVID-19. Study at large: Both acute and convalescent COVID-19 samples were obtained from the United States, Italy and Spain. The analysed material was cDNA or gDNA that came from T cells, B-cell-depleted T cells, or PBMCs.

In the original processing: The authors estimated nucleated cell counts from reference gene primer amplification. Assay: immunoSEQ multiplex PCR; the TCRdb copy retains only in-frame clones and omits some. V, J and clone size were drawn from that table, and D and trimming were deduced from the DNA. The sample includes 250,000 or so clones, roughly 89% of them seen just once. The CDR3 has 14 residues. CDR1 and CDR2 from the germline V gene are SQVTM and ANQGSEA. V shed 5 bases and J 4 bases; nucleotides not matched to a gene: 6. This receptor was obtained from a woman in her thirties or forties who had recovered from COVID-19. The J gene is TRBJ2-2, the V gene TRBV29-1, with 8 bases identical to TRBD1. What was sequenced was peripheral blood. The CDR3, as DNA: TGCAGCGTTTATGGACAGGGTGGCACCGGGGAGCTGTTTTTT. It encodes CSVYGQGGTGELFF.